One sample yielded the 10 T cell receptor beta chains listed below, sequenced in a study of blood T cell repertoires in COVID-19. The protocol was immunoSEQ multiplex PCR, while the TCRdb copy is restricted to in-frame clones and leaves out a portion. The sample shows over 110,000 clones, approximately 87% of them seen only once. Sequences were obtained from PBMCs or T cells enriched from blood (not recorded which). Receptors were obtained from a man aged 50 to 59 in a cohort exposed to, infected with or recovered from COVID-19 (not recorded which).

The chain combines TRBV28 with TRBJ1-1; no reliable D call. Germline CDR1 is MDHEN and CDR2 is SYDVKM. V was pared by 4 bases and J by 1 base, with 7 bases between. The CDR3 covers 13 residues. CDR3 in amino acids: CASSSGSNTEAFF. CDR3 DNA sequence: TGTGCCAGCAGTTCTGGCTCGAACACTGAAGCTTTCTTT.

The V and J genes are TRBV7-3 and TRBJ2-5; the D gene is possibly TRBD2 (6 bases). The CDR3 is 15 residues long. Germline loops: CDR1 SGHTA, CDR2 FQGTGA. Trimming took 5 bases from V and 2 from J, leaving 15 bases between them. CDR3: CASSPDTGRQETQYF. As DNA, the CDR3 is TGTGCCAGCAGCCCAGACACCGGGAGACAAGAGACCCAGTACTTC.

The chain has TRBV24-1 and TRBJ2-1, with 11 bases identical to TRBD2. CDR1 and CDR2 from the germline V gene are KGHDR and SFDVKD. Unmatched junction bases numbered 7, after V lost 7 bases and J lost 6 bases. This CDR3 has 15 residues. CDR3 region: CATSVSGGAPNEQFF. The CDR3 DNA is TGTGCCACCAGCGTTAGCGGGGGGGCTCCCAATGAGCAGTTCTTC.

This CDR3 reads CASSYSGAGNQPQHF. The CDR3 coding sequence is TGTGCCAGCAGTTACTCAGGGGCAGGCAATCAGCCCCAGCATTTT. The chain links TRBV6-5 to TRBJ1-5, with TRBD1 as a possible D gene (5 bases). Trimming took 0 bases from V and 2 from J, leaving 8 bases between them. Germline CDR1 and CDR2: MNHEY and SVGAGI. This CDR3 has 15 amino acids.

The rearrangement links TRBV9 to TRBJ2-2; 12 bases are a match to TRBD2. V trimming: 4 bases; J trimming: 4 bases; junction bases outside the gene matches: 8. The CDR3 has 17 residues. The germline CDR1 and CDR2 sequences are SGDLS and YYNGEE. The CDR3 loop is CASSPAGLAGITGELFF. The CDR3 coding sequence is TGTGCCAGCAGCCCCGCCGGACTAGCGGGAATCACCGGGGAGCTGTTTTTT.

V and J are TRBV6-5 and TRBJ1-4; 7 bases line up with TRBD1. V shed 4 bases, J shed 8 bases, and the junction held 7 bases outside the gene matches. Germline CDR1 reads MNHEY; CDR2 reads SVGAGI. CDR3 length: 14 residues. CDR3 loop: CASSSTGFREKLFF. The CDR3 DNA sequence: TGTGCCAGCAGTTCGACAGGGTTTCGAGAAAAACTGTTTTTT.

This CDR3 is CASSGWTGRGYTF. The CDR3, as DNA: TGTGCCAGCAGTGGTTGGACAGGGCGCGGCTACACCTTC. The V call is TRBV25-1, the J call TRBJ1-2; 8 nucleotides align to TRBD1. Germline-derived CDR1 and CDR2 are MGHDK and SYGVNS. Unmatched junction bases numbered 6, after V lost 4 bases and J lost 8 bases. This CDR3 region has 13 residues.

This clone was seen only a few times. The chain uses TRBV29-1 and TRBJ2-1; 7 positions agree with TRBD2. V was pared by 6 bases and J by 8 bases, with 13 bases of the junction left unmatched. CDR3 length: 14 residues. Germline lookup yields CDR1 SQVTM and CDR2 ANQGSEA. CDR3 DNA: TGCAGCGTAGCCCAGCAGGGAGGGGCCGATGAGCAGTTCTTC. Translation gives CSVAQQGGADEQFF.

This chain joins TRBV7-6 and TRBJ1-1; no reliable D call. CDR1 and CDR2 from the germline V gene are SGHVS and FNYEAQ. The CDR3 extends over 14 amino acids. Deletions cut 1 base from V and 0 bases from J, with 6 bases between. The CDR3 is CASSLEPVNTEAFF. Here the CDR3 DNA reads TGTGCCAGCAGCTTAGAACCGGTGAACACTGAAGCTTTCTTT.

The rearrangement joins TRBV4-2 to TRBJ2-7; possible D gene TRBD1, 6 bases. The germline V gene encodes CDR1 LGHNA and CDR2 YNFKEQ. The V gene lost 4 bases and the J gene lost 1 base, with 8 bases spanning the gap. The CDR3 totals 13 residues. This chain's CDR3 is CASSLGQSYEQYF. CDR3 bases: TGTGCCAGCAGCCTCGGACAGTCCTACGAGCAGTACTTC.